A selection of T cell receptor beta chains follows, all from one sample in a study of T cell responses to AZD1222 COVID-19 vaccine. The data were produced by immunoSEQ multiplex PCR, yet TCRdb's version contains in-frame clones alone and is incomplete. The sample consists of 160,000 or so clones, 91% of them appearing once. The specimen comprised peripheral blood, sampled on day 0 of AZD1222 vaccination. These receptors all stem from an adult in good health. Both conserved end residues are part of each CDR3. A D gene is named only where the DNA matches it firmly. For some rows the clone size is stated as once, few or many, or as a class when expanded; others skip it.

>NA|NA|TRBJ2-7|TRBV7-8
TGTGCCAGCAGCCGGGACGGTACCTACGAGCAGTACTTC
CASSRDGTYEQYF
>NA|NA|TRBJ2-2|TRBV6-1
TGTGCCAGCAGTGAAGCGCTAGTACGAGGGGCCGGGGAGCTGTTTTTT
CASSEALVRGAGELFF
>NA|NA|TRBJ2-2|TRBV6-5
TGTGCCAGCAGTCTTGGACGGACCGGGGAGCTGTTTTTT
CASSLGRTGELFF
>NA|NA|TRBJ2-3|TRBV6-5
TGTGCCAGCAGTTATCGTGGCGGGGGCGACGATACGCAGTATTTT
CASSYRGGGDDTQYF
>TRBD1|NA|TRBJ1-2|TRBV7-2
TGTGCCAGCAGCTTAGGGGGTGGACAGGGAGGAACCTATGGCTACACCTTC
CASSLGGGQGGTYGYTF
>TRBD1|NA|TRBJ2-1|TRBV29-1
TGCAGCGTTGAAGGACAGGGGGCCCACAATGAGCAGTTCTTC
CSVEGQGAHNEQFF
>NA|NA|TRBJ1-2|TRBV6-5
TGTGCCAGCAGTAACACAGCTTCCAGATACACCTTC
CASSNTASRYTF
>NA|NA|TRBJ2-3|TRBV20-1
TGCAGTGCTAGTTTGGCTGCTAGCACAGATACGCAGTATTTT
CSASLAASTDTQYF
>NA|NA|TRBJ1-5|TRBV5-5
TGTGCCAGCAGCTTAGCCGGGCTTAGCAATCAGCCCCAGCATTTT
CASSLAGLSNQPQHF
>NA|NA|TRBJ1-4|TRBV7-9
TGTGCCAGCAGCTTAGGACAGAGTAATGAAAAACTGTTTTTT
CASSLGQSNEKLFF
>NA|NA|TRBJ2-5|TRBV15
TGTGCCACCAGCCCATCCCTTGCGGGGCAAGAGACCCAGTACTTC
CATSPSLAGQETQYF
>NA|few|TRBJ1-1|TRBV5-1
TGCGCCAGCAGCGGAGAATGGGGAGGGCTTGAAGCTTTCTTT
CASSGEWGGLEAFF
>TRBD1|NA|TRBJ1-2|TRBV27
TGTGCCAGCAGTTCCCGTCCACAAAAAAGGGGGCAAGGCTACACCTTC
CASSSRPQKRGQGYTF
>TRBD2|NA|TRBJ2-2|TRBV30
TGTGCCTGGAGGCGGGGGGATTACACCGGGGAGCTGTTTTTT
CAWRRGDYTGELFF
>NA|once|TRBJ1-3|TRBV28
TGTGCCAGCAGTTTGGGCGGGACCTCGAACTACTCTGGAAACACCATATATTTT
CASSLGGTSNYSGNTIYF
>NA|NA|TRBJ1-6|TRBV4-3
TGCGCCAGCAGCCAGGGAATCGACTCACCCCTCCACTTT
CASSQGIDSPLHF
>NA|NA|TRBJ1-6|TRBV6-6
TGTGCCAGCAGTGACCGGGACATGTATTCACCCCTCCACTTT
CASSDRDMYSPLHF
>NA|NA|TRBJ2-1|TRBV27
TGTGCCAGCAGTTTATTCATAGGGCGTTCAGATGAGCAGTTCTTC
CASSLFIGRSDEQFF
>NA|once|TRBJ1-4|TRBV14
TGTGCCAGCAGCCAGGGGGGACATAAGGGTGAAAAACTGTTTTTT
CASSQGGHKGEKLFF
>TRBD1|NA|TRBJ1-2|TRBV6-1
TGTGCCAGCAGTGAAAGGACAGGGAGCAACTATGGCTACACCTTC
CASSERTGSNYGYTF
>NA|NA|TRBJ2-7|TRBV11-1
TGTGCCAGCAGCTTAGCGCCTAGTGACTCCTACGAGCAGTACTTC
CASSLAPSDSYEQYF
>NA|NA|TRBJ1-2|TRBV28
TGTGCCAGCAGTCCACCCACGGCCGGTACAGCAAACTATGGCTACACCTTC
CASSPPTAGTANYGYTF
>NA|NA|TRBJ2-6|TRBV27
TGTGCCAGCAGTAGGGCCGGCGACTCTGGGGCCAACGTCCTGACTTTC
CASSRAGDSGANVLTF
>NA|NA|TRBJ2-3|TRBV18
TGTGCCAGCTCACCACTCGGGCCGCCCACAGATACGCAGTATTTT
CASSPLGPPTDTQYF
>NA|NA|TRBJ2-5|TRBV5-1
TGCGCCAGCAGCTTGGAGGGGGCGGGAGGAGAGACCCAGTACTTC
CASSLEGAGGETQYF
>NA|NA|TRBJ1-5|TRBV6-2/TRBV6-3
TGTGCCAGCAGTTGGCAGAACAATCAGCCCCAGCATTTT
CASSWQNNQPQHF
>NA|NA|TRBJ1-1|TRBV29-1
TGCAGCGTAAAGAGTCAGAATTTCTTTCCTGAAGCTTTCTTT
CSVKSQNFFPEAFF
>NA|once|TRBJ1-6|TRBV9
TGTGCCAGCAGCGTAGGGCTCTCCAATTCACCCCTCCACTTT
CASSVGLSNSPLHF
>TRBD2|NA|TRBJ2-5|TRBV6-5
TGTGCCAGCAGTTACTCGATTAGCGGGGGGCAAGAGACCCAGTACTTC
CASSYSISGGQETQYF
>TRBD2|NA|TRBJ2-1|TRBV7-3
TGTGCCAGCGCCCCCCCCGGGACTAGCGGCTACAATGAGCAGTTCTTC
CASAPPGTSGYNEQFF
>NA|NA|TRBJ1-1|TRBV6-2/TRBV6-3
TGTGCCAGCAGCCGACAGGAAACTGAAGCTTTCTTT
CASSRQETEAFF
>TRBD1|NA|TRBJ1-2|TRBV6-6
TGTGCCAGCGGTGACAGGGTGGGAGATGGCTACACCTTC
CASGDRVGDGYTF
>NA|NA|TRBJ1-2|TRBV28
TGTGCCAGCAGTTTTATTCAGGGCCACTATGGCTACACCTTC
CASSFIQGHYGYTF
>TRBD1|NA|TRBJ1-1|TRBV7-9
TGTGCCAGCAGCCCCCCAGTGAGGACAGGGGATTCTCTCCTCACTGAAGCTTTCTTT
CASSPPVRTGDSLLTEAFF
>TRBD2|NA|TRBJ2-5|TRBV11-2
TGTGCCAGCAGCTCTGGCATCGGGAGGGTCCAAGAGACCCAGTACTTC
CASSSGIGRVQETQYF
>NA|NA|TRBJ1-2|TRBV29-1
TGCAGCGTTGAATATAGGGGGAGGGCTAACTATGGCTACACCTTC
CSVEYRGRANYGYTF
>NA|NA|TRBJ1-4|TRBV2
TGTGCCAGCAGTCCAGAACCCCGGTTCGCGGGAAAACTGTTTTTT
CASSPEPRFAGKLFF